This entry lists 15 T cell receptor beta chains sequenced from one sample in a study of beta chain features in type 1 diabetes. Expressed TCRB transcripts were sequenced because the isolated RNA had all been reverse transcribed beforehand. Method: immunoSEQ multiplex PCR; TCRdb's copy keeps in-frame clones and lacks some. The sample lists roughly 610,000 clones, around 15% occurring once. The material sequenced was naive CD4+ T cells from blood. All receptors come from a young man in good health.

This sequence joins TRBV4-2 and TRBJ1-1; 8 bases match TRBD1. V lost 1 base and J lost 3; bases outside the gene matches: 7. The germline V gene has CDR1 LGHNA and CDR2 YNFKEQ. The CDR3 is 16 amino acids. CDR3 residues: CASSQGSGGRYTEAFF. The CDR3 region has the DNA TGTGCCAGCAGCCAAGGGTCAGGGGGCCGTTACACTGAAGCTTTCTTT.

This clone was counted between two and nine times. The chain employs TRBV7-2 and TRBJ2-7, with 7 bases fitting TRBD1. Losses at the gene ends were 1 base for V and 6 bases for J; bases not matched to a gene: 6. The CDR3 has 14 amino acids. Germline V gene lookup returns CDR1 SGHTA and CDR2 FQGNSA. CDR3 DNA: TGTGCCAGCAGCTTAGAAACAGGGGTGGGCGAGCAGTACTTC. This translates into CASSLETGVGEQYF.

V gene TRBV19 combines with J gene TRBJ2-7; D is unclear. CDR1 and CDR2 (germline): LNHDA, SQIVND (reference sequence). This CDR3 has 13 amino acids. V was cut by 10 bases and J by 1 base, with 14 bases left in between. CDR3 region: CATGRAGSYEQYF. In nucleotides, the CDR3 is TGTGCCACCGGAAGAGCAGGATCCTACGAGCAGTACTTC.

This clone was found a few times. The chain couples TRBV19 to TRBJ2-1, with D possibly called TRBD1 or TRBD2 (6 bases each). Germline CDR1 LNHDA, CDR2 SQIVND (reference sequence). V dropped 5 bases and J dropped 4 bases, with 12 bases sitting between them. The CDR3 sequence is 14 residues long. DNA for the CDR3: TGTGCCAGTAGTTCGTGGAGGGGGTACAATGAGCAGTTCTTC. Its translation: CASSSWRGYNEQFF.

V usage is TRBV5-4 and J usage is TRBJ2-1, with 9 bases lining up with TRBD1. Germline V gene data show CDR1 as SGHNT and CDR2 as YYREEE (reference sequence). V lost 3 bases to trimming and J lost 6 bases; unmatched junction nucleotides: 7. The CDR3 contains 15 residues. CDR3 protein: CASSSAPGQGNEQFF. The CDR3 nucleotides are TGTGCCAGCAGCTCCGCCCCGGGACAGGGCAATGAGCAGTTCTTC.

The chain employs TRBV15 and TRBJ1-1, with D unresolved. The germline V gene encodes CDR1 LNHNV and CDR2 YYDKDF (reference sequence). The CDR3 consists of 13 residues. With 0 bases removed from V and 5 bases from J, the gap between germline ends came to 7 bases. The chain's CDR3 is CATSREGRTEAFF. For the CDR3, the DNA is TGTGCCACCAGCAGAGAAGGGAGGACTGAAGCTTTCTTT.

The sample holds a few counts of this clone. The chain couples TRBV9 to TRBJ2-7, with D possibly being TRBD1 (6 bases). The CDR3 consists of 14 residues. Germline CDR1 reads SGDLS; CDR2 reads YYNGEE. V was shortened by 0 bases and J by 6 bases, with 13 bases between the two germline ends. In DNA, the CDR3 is TGTGCCAGCAGCGTAGGACAGGTCCCCCGCGAGCAGTACTTC. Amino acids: CASSVGQVPREQYF.

CDR3 DNA sequence: TGCACCAGCAGCTTAAGAGGAAGCTACGAGCAGTACTTC. It is translated as CTSSLRGSYEQYF. The chain uses TRBV1 and TRBJ2-7; TRBD2 reflects the table's D call only, with no check against the DNA. TRBV1 is flagged as a pseudogene. This CDR3 is 13 amino acids long.

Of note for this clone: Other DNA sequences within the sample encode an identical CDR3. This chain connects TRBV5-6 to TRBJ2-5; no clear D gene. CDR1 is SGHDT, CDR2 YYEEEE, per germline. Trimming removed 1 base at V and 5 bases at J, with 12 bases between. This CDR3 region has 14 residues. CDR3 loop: CASSLPGLAETQYF. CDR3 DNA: TGTGCCAGCAGCTTGCCGGGTCTGGCGGAGACCCAGTACTTC.

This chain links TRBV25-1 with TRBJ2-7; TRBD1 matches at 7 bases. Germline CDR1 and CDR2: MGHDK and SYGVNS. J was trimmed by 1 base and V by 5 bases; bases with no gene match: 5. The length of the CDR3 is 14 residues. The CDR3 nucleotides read TGTGCCAGCAGTCGACAGGGCGGATCCTACGAGCAGTACTTC. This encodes CASSRQGGSYEQYF.

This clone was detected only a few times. Here the CDR3 DNA reads TGCGCCAGCAGCTTTTCCTACAATGAGCAGTTCTTC. This encodes CASSFSYNEQFF. The rearrangement uses TRBV5-1 and TRBJ2-1, with D hard to call. CDR1 and CDR2 (germline): SGHRS, YFSETQ. The CDR3 is made up of 12 amino acids. V was pared by 2 bases and J by 1 base, with 1 base between.

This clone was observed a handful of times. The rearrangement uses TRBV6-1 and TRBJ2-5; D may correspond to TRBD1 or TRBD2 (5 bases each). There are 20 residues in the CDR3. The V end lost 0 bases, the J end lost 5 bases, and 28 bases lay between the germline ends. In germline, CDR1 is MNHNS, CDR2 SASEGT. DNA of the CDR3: TGTGCCAGCAGTGAAGCCCCACGGGGCCACCGACAGCGGACCACCGAGACCCAGTACTTC. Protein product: CASSEAPRGHRQRTTETQYF.

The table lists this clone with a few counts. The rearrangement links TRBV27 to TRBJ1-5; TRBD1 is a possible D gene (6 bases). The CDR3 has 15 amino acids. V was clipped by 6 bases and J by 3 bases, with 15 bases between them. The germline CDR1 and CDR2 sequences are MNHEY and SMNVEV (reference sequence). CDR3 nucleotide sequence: TGTGCCAGCAGACAATGGGGGGCTTTCAATCAGCCCCAGCATTTT. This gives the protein CASRQWGAFNQPQHF.

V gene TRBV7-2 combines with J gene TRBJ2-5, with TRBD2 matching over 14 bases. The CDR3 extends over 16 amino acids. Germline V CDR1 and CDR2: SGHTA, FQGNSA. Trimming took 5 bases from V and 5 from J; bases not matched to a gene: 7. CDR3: CASSSGTSGSGETQYF. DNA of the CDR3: TGTGCCAGCAGCAGTGGGACTAGCGGGAGCGGTGAGACCCAGTACTTC.

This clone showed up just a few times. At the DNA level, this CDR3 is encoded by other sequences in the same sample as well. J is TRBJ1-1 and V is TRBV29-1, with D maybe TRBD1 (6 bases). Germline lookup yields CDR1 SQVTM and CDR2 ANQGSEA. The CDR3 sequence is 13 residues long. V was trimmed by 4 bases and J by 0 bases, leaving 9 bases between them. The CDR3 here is CSVVGQLNTEAFF. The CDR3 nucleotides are TGCAGCGTTGTAGGACAGTTGAACACTGAAGCTTTCTTT.